A single sample is the source of the 2 T cell receptor beta chains below, sequenced in a study of shared clonotypes between healthy human individuals. Profiling relied on immunoSEQ multiplex PCR, and the TCRdb table lists in-frame clones only, not all of them. Among around 2.1 million clones listed, about 93% were seen once. Naive CD8 cells comprised CD45RO-negative, CCR7-positively selected cells, excluding terminally differentiated effector memory CD45RA+ cells. Sequencing used naive CD8+ T cells from PBMCs. The receptor set was obtained from a man aged 18 to 30 in good health. Some clones in this sample may be carry-over from other donors' samples.

The rearrangement uses TRBV4-1 and TRBJ2-7; D gene uncertain. CDR1 and CDR2 (germline): MGHRA, YSYEKL. This CDR3 has 15 amino acids. V gave up 3 bases and J gave up 2 bases, with 14 bases separating them. CDR3 in DNA: TGCGCCAGCAGCCAGGCCAGCTCGGGCGCCTACGAGCAGTACTTC. It codes for CASSQASSGAYEQYF.

The chain employs TRBV7-9 and TRBJ1-1; 12 bases line up with TRBD1. The CDR3 length is 18 residues. CDR1 and CDR2 from the germline V gene are SEHNR and FQNEAQ (reference sequence). V lost 5 bases to trimming and J lost 3 bases; unmatched junction nucleotides: 13. DNA for the CDR3: TGTGCCAGCAGCCCTTACGGGACAGGGGGCTTTGGGCACACTGAAGCTTTCTTT. As protein: CASSPYGTGGFGHTEAFF.